One and the same sample provided the 22 T cell receptor beta chains below, sequenced in a study of patients and donors after allogeneic stem cell transplantation. One entry per CDR3 protein, called by TCRdb with MiXCR from the RT-PCR reads. This table has 12,000 or so distinct CDR3 sequences, 25% appearing once. What was sequenced was blood, either unsorted or a sorted T cell fraction (not recorded which). These receptors were taken from a human donor who was either an allogeneic HSCT recipient or a stem cell or donor lymphocyte infusion donor (not recorded which). It is not recorded whose cells these are; they may come from a transplant donor.

The CDR3 nucleotides are TGTGCCAGCAGTCCGGGACTTTCCTCCGGGGAGCTGTTTTTT. Residues: CASSPGLSSGELFF. The V call is TRBV12-3 or TRBV12-4, the J call TRBJ2-2; possible D gene TRBD2, 6 bases. The ends were cut back, 5 bases at V and 6 bases at J, with 13 bases in the middle. The CDR3 runs to 14 residues.

Relative to its sample, this clonotype is medium-sized. The chain employs TRBV27 and TRBJ1-5; no clear D gene. Trimming took off 6 bases at V and 0 bases at J, with 12 bases between the two ends. This CDR3 contains 15 residues. CDR1 is MNHEY and CDR2 is SMNVEV in the germline V gene (reference sequence). CDR3 DNA: TGTGCCAGCAGACCGGGCCTATTTAGCAATCAGCCCCAGCATTTT. It yields the protein CASRPGLFSNQPQHF.

The chain combines TRBV7-3 with TRBJ1-2, with D perhaps matching TRBD1 (5 bases). This CDR3 is built from 15 residues. V lost 5 bases and J lost 0, with 13 bases in between. Per germline, CDR1 SGHTA and CDR2 FQGTGA. CDR3 residues: CASSQGDPANYGYTF. The CDR3 region has the DNA TGTGCCAGCAGCCAAGGGGACCCAGCTAACTATGGCTACACCTTC.

V is TRBV6-2 or TRBV6-3 and J is TRBJ2-7; TRBD2 is a possible D gene (5 bases). This CDR3 is built from 13 residues. With 6 bases removed from V and 6 bases from J, the gap between germline ends came to 15 bases. CDR1 MNHEY and CDR2 SVGEGT come from the germline V gene. CDR3 in amino acids: CASSLRMGAEQYF. CDR3 nucleotide sequence: TGTGCCAGCAGCCTCCGTATGGGAGCCGAGCAGTACTTC.

V is TRBV5-1 and J is TRBJ2-3; the D gene is possibly TRBD1 (5 bases). The V gene lost 6 bases and the J gene lost 0 bases, with 14 bases spanning the gap. The germline gives CDR1 SGHRS, CDR2 YFSETQ. The CDR3 covers 15 residues. The CDR3 loop reads CASTVDTASTDTQYF. CDR3 in DNA: TGCGCCAGCACCGTGGACACCGCTAGCACAGATACGCAGTATTTT.

This rearrangement joins TRBV5-6 to TRBJ2-7; D gene ambiguous. This CDR3 spans 11 amino acids. Per the germline V gene, CDR1 is SGHDT and CDR2 is YYEEEE. Trimming stripped 2 bases from V and 5 bases from J, with 5 bases between. In DNA, the CDR3 is TGTGCCAGCAGCTTAAGACACGAGCAGTACTTC. This sequence encodes CASSLRHEQYF.

This clonotype was observed a few times. The chain has TRBV30 and TRBJ1-1, with no clear D. V was shortened by 3 bases and J by 6 bases, with 11 bases between the two germline ends. This CDR3 spans 12 amino acids. CDR1 and CDR2 from the germline V gene are GTSNPN and SVGIG (reference sequence). CDR3 nucleotides: TGTGCCTGGAGCGTTGGTAGCCCTGAAGCTTTCTTT. The encoded protein is CAWSVGSPEAFF.

By share of the sample, this clonotype is medium-sized. The V and J genes are TRBV12-3 or TRBV12-4 and TRBJ1-5; TRBD1 matches at 7 bases. This CDR3 contains 16 residues. J gave up 2 bases and V 5 bases, and 9 bases lay outside the gene matches. CDR3 in amino acids: CASSPGTVQGNQPQHF. In DNA, the CDR3 is TGTGCCAGCAGTCCCGGGACAGTACAGGGCAATCAGCCCCAGCATTTT.

This clonotype came up many times. The gene calls are TRBV19 and TRBJ1-5; D remains unclear. Looked up from germline, CDR1 is LNHDA and CDR2 is SQIVND (reference sequence). CDR3 length equals 13 residues. V lost 6 bases, J lost 6 bases, and 12 bases lay in between. The CDR3 DNA reads as TGTGCCAGTAGCCTCGACCTCGCTCAGCCCCAGCATTTT. This sequence encodes CASSLDLAQPQHF.

J is TRBJ1-5 and V is TRBV6-1, with D unclear. The germline V gene has CDR1 MNHNS and CDR2 SASEGT. This CDR3 contains 13 residues. The V end lost 1 base, the J end lost 10 bases, and 11 bases lay between the germline ends. The CDR3: CASSEGVRHPQHF. CDR3 DNA sequence: TGTGCCAGCAGTGAAGGGGTGCGTCATCCCCAGCATTTT.

The chain couples TRBV18 to TRBJ2-7; 8 nucleotides line up with TRBD1. Losses at the gene ends were 3 bases for V and 2 bases for J; bases not matched to a gene: 3. This CDR3 spans 14 amino acids. Germline CDR1 and CDR2: KGHSH and LQKENI. CDR3 protein: CASSPRTGTYEQYF. CDR3 nucleotides: TGTGCCAGCTCACCCAGGACAGGGACCTACGAGCAGTACTTC.

V is TRBV19 and J is TRBJ1-5; 7 positions match TRBD1. The CDR3 is made up of 14 amino acids. The V and J ends lost 5 bases and 5 bases, in that order; junction bases with no gene match: 6. Looked up from germline, CDR1 is LNHDA and CDR2 is SQIVND (reference sequence). CDR3 DNA sequence: TGTGCCAGTAGTCCCTCGGGACAGTATCAGCCCCAGCATTTT. Translated: CASSPSGQYQPQHF. The variable domain in full, with the rest retrieved from reference TRBV19 and TRBJ1-5, is DGGITQSPKYLFRKEGQNVTLSCEQNLNHDAMYWYRQDPGQGLRLIYYSQIVNDFQKGDIAEGYSVSREKKESFPLTVTSAQKNPTAFYLCASSPSGQYQPQHFGDGTRLSIL.

The table lists this clonotype with a few counts. V gene TRBV28 combines with J gene TRBJ1-1, with 8 positions matching TRBD1. V trimming: 3 bases; J trimming: 0 bases; junction bases outside the gene matches: 9. CDR1 and CDR2 (germline): MDHEN, SYDVKM. The CDR3 has 17 amino acids. The CDR3: CASSFLDRDNLNTEAFF. The CDR3 DNA sequence: TGTGCCAGCAGTTTCCTGGACAGGGATAACCTGAACACTGAAGCTTTCTTT.

This clonotype appeared a few times. The chain recombines TRBV10-3 with TRBJ1-1; TRBD1 might be the D (6 bases). Germline V lookup: CDR1 ENHRY, CDR2 SYGVKD. V shed 0 bases and J shed 7 bases, with 12 bases lying between them. CDR3 length: 14 residues. The CDR3 loop reads CAISESVGGLEAFF. The CDR3 region has the DNA TGTGCCATCAGTGAGTCTGTCGGGGGGCTTGAAGCTTTCTTT.

The chain links TRBV12-3 or TRBV12-4 to TRBJ1-2; D is perhaps TRBD1 (5 bases). V shed 4 bases and J shed 4 bases, with 13 bases lying between them. The CDR3 is 14 residues long. The CDR3 DNA reads as TGTGCCAGCAGTTGGGAAGCCGGGGGCTATGGCTACACCTTC. Protein: CASSWEAGGYGYTF.

Many counts were recorded for this clonotype. The gene calls are TRBV28 and TRBJ1-1; tentative D call: TRBD1 (5 bases). The CDR3 spans 15 residues. Germline values: CDR1 MDHEN, CDR2 SYDVKM. V lost 8 bases to trimming and J lost 6 bases, with 22 bases between them. The CDR3 region is CASGYVGRGVAEAFF. The CDR3 DNA is TGTGCCAGCGGCTACGTGGGAAGGGGTGTAGCTGAAGCTTTCTTT.

This clonotype was observed at least ten times. This chain joins TRBV12-3 or TRBV12-4 and TRBJ1-1; D is unresolved. V lost 4 bases and J lost 0, with 12 bases in between. This CDR3 comprises 15 residues. The CDR3 DNA reads TGTGCCAGCAGTTCCGCCGACACCTTGAACACTGAAGCTTTCTTT. It translates to CASSSADTLNTEAFF.

V and J are TRBV4-1 and TRBJ1-2; D is uncertain. CDR3 size: 13 residues. The germline V gene encodes CDR1 MGHRA and CDR2 YSYEKL. V was pared by 4 bases and J by 6 bases, with 12 bases between. CDR3 sequence (DNA): TGCGCCAGCAGCCCATACGGCGCGGATGGCTACACCTTC. This translates into CASSPYGADGYTF.

The DNA of the CDR3 is TGCAGTGCTAGTGAACGCAGGGCCTTAAGCACAGATACGCAGTATTTT. Translation: CSASERRALSTDTQYF. The rearrangement uses TRBV20-1 and TRBJ2-3; a weak D match, TRBD1 (5 bases). The germline V gene encodes CDR1 DFQATT and CDR2 SNEGSKA (reference sequence). The ends were cut back, 3 bases at V and 0 bases at J, with 16 bases in the middle. The CDR3 length is 16 residues.

The rearrangement links TRBV9 to TRBJ1-1; D remains ambiguous. The V gene's germline CDR1 is SGDLS and CDR2 YYNGEE. The CDR3 consists of 13 residues. V was shortened by 0 bases and J by 6 bases, with 9 bases between the two germline ends. CDR3 sequence: CASSVVGGAEAFF. For the CDR3, the DNA is TGTGCCAGCAGCGTAGTAGGCGGCGCTGAAGCTTTCTTT.

The gene calls are TRBV5-4 and TRBJ2-7; no reliable D call. The CDR3 runs 16 residues. Trimming took off 0 bases at V and 0 bases at J, with 13 bases between the two ends. CDR1 is SGHNT and CDR2 is YYREEE in the germline V gene (reference sequence). CDR3 nucleotide sequence: TGTGCCAGCAGCTTGGGCCGCGAAACCTACTCCTACGAGCAGTACTTC. This sequence encodes CASSLGRETYSYEQYF. The full variable domain, completed using reference TRBV5-4 and TRBJ2-7, is ETGVTQSPTHLIKTRGQQVTLRCSSQSGHNTVSWYQQALGQGPQFIFQYYREEENGRGNFPPRFSGLQFPNYSSELNVNALELDDSALYLCASSLGRETYSYEQYFGPGTRLTVT.

The rearrangement joins TRBV20-1 to TRBJ1-2; D possibly corresponds to TRBD1 (5 bases). CDR1 and CDR2 from the germline V gene are DFQATT and SNEGSKA (reference sequence). V was cut by 3 bases and J by 8 bases, with 22 bases left in between. The CDR3 consists of 15 residues. In DNA form, the CDR3 reads TGCAGTGCTAGTGAGCTAGGACATCCGTTTGGGGGCTACACCTTC. This codes for CSASELGHPFGGYTF.